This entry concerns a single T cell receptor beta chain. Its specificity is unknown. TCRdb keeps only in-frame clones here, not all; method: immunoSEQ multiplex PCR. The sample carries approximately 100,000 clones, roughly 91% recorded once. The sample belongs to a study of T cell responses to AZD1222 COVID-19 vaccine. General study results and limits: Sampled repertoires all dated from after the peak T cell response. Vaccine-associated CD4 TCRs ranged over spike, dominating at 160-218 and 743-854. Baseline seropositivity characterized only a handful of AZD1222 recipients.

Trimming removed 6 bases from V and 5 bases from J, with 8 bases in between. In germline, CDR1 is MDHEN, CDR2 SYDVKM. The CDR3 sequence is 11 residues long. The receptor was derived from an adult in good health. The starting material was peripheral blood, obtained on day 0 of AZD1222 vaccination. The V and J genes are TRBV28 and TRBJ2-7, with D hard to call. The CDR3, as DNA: TGTGCCAGCAGCAAGGTGGACGAGCAGTACTTC. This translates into CASSKVDEQYF.